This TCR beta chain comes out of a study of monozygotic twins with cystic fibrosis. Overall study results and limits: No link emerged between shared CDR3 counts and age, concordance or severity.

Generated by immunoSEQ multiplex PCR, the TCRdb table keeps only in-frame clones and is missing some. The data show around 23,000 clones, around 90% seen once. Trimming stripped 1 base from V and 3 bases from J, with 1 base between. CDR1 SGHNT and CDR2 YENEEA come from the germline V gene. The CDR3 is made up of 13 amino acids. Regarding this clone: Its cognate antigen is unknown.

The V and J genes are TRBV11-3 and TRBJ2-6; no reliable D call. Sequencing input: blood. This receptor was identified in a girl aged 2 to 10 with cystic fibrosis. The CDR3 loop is CASSLVGANVLTF. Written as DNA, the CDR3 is TGTGCCAGCAGCTTAGTTGGGGCCAACGTCCTGACTTTC.